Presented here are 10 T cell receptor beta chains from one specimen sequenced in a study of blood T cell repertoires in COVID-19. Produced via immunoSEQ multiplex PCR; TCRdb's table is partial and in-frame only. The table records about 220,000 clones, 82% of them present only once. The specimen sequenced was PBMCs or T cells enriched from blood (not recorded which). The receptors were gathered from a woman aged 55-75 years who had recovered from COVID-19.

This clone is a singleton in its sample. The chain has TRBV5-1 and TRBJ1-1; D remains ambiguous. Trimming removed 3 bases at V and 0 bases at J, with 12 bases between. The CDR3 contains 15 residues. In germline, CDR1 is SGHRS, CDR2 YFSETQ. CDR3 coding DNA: TGCGCCAGCAGCTGGTCCGTCGGGGTGAACACTGAAGCTTTCTTT. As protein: CASSWSVGVNTEAFF.

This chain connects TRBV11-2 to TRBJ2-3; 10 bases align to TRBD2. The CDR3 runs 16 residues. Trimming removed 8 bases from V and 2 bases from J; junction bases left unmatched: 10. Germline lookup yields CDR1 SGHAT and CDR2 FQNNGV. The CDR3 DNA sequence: TGTGCCAGCTTGTCCGGGACTAGCGAGACCACAGATACGCAGTATTTT. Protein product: CASLSGTSETTDTQYF. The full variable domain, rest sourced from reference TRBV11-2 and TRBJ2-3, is EAGVAQSPRYKIIEKRQSVAFWCNPISGHATLYWYQQILGQGPKLLIQFQNNGVVDDSQLPKDRFSAERLKGVDSTLKIQPAKLEDSAVYLCASLSGTSETTDTQYFGPGTRLTVL.

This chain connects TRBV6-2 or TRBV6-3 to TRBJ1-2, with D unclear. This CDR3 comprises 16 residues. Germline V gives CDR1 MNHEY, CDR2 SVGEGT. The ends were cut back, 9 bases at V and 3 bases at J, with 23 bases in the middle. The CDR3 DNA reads TGTGCCAGTAGTCAAAATCGGCGGGCCCGGCACTATGGCTACACCTTC. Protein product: CASSQNRRARHYGYTF.

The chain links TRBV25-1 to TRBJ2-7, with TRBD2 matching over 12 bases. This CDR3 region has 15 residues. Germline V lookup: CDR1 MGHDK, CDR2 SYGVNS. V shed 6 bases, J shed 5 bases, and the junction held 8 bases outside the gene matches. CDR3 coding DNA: TGTGCCAGCAGCCCGAGACTAGCGGGGGCCAACGAGCAGTACTTC. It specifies CASSPRLAGANEQYF.

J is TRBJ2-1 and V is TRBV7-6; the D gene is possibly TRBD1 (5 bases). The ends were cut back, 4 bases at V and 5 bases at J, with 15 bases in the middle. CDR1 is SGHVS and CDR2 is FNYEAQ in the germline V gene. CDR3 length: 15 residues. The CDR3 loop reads CASSSMGQSNNEQFF. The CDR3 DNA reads TGTGCCAGCAGCTCCATGGGGCAGTCCAACAATGAGCAGTTCTTC. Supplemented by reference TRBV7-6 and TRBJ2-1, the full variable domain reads GAGVSQSPRYKVTKRGQDVALRCDPISGHVSLYWYRQALGQGPEFLTYFNYEAQQDKSGLPNDRFSAERPEGSISTLTIQRTEQRDSAMYRCASSSMGQSNNEQFFGPGTRLTVL.

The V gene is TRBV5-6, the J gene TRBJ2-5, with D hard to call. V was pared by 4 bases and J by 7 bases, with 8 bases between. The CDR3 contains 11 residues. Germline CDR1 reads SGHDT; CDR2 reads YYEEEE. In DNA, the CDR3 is TGTGCCAGCAGCCTAGAAGGGACCCAGTACTTC. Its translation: CASSLEGTQYF.

The CDR3 region is CASSRRLAGPYNEQFF. In nucleotides, the CDR3 is TGTGCCAGCAGCCGTAGACTAGCGGGGCCCTACAATGAGCAGTTCTTC. The chain employs TRBV27 and TRBJ2-1; TRBD2 matches 11 bases. The CDR3 is 16 amino acids. V lost 6 bases and J lost 2; bases outside the gene matches: 6. The V gene's germline CDR1 is MNHEY and CDR2 SMNVEV (reference sequence).

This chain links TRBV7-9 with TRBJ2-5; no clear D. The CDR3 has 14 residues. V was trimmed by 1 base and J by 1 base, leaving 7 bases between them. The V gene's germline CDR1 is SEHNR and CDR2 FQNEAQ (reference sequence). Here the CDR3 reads CASSLVASQETQYF. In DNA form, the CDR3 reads TGTGCCAGCAGCTTAGTGGCCTCCCAAGAGACCCAGTACTTC.

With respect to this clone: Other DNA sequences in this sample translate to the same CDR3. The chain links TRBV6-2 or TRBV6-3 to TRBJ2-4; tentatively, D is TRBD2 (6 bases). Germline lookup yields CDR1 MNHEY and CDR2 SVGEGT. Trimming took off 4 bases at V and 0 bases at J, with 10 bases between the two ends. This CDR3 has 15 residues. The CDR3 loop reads CASSFRGLAKNIQYF. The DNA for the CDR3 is TGTGCCAGCAGTTTTAGGGGACTAGCCAAAAACATTCAGTACTTC.

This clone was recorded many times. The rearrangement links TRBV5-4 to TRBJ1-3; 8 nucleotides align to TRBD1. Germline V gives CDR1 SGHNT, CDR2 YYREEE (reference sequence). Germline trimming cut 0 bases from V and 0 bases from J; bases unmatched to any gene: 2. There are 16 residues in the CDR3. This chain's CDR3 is CASSLAGTGSGNTIYF. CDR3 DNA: TGTGCCAGCAGCTTGGCAGGGACAGGCTCTGGAAACACCATATATTTT.